The rows below give T cell receptor beta chains drawn from one sample of a study of blood T cell repertoires in COVID-19. Profiled with immunoSEQ multiplex PCR; TCRdb holds only in-frame clones, not every one. The table has fewer than 600,000 clones, 80% to 90% seen once. Sequencing used peripheral blood. All receptors come from a man younger than 35 with COVID-19, enrolled during active disease. The CDR3 runs from the conserved cysteine through the conserved F or W. Fields, in order: CDR3 protein, CDR3 DNA, V gene, J gene, D gene, clone size. The D gene is left open where the match is weak. Not all rows give a size; the values are once, few, many and, for expanded clones, a class.

CASQESSGSGNEQFF,TGTGCCAGCCAGGAATCTAGCGGGAGCGGAAATGAGCAGTTCTTC,TRBV6-5,TRBJ2-1,TRBD2,few
CASGTGGWEKLFF,TGTGCCAGCGGAACAGGGGGCTGGGAAAAACTGTTTTTT,TRBV6-5,TRBJ1-4,TRBD1,.
CASSPPGGYEQYF,TGTGCCAGCAGTCCCCCGGGGGGCTACGAGCAGTACTTC,TRBV6-6,TRBJ2-7,TRBD2,.
CASSEIGGAPEQYF,TGTGCCAGCAGTGAAATCGGGGGGGCCCCCGAGCAGTACTTC,TRBV2,TRBJ2-7,TRBD2,.
CSVVQQGRREKLFF,TGCAGCGTGGTCCAACAGGGACGTCGTGAAAAACTGTTTTTT,TRBV29-1,TRBJ1-4,.,.
CASASADEQFF,TGTGCCAGCGCTAGCGCGGATGAGCAGTTCTTC,TRBV9,TRBJ2-1,.,.
CASSPRLAGGAEQFF,TGTGCCAGCAGCCCGCGACTAGCGGGGGGGGCTGAGCAGTTCTTC,TRBV7-8,TRBJ2-1,TRBD2,once
CASSRDRGRHEQYF,TGTGCCAGCAGTAGGGACAGGGGAAGGCACGAGCAGTACTTC,TRBV2,TRBJ2-7,TRBD1,.
CASGPLEADTQYF,TGTGCTAGTGGCCCGCTCGAGGCAGATACGCAGTATTTT,TRBV12-5,TRBJ2-3,.,.
CASSSQGAGEQYF,TGTGCCAGCAGCTCCCAGGGGGCAGGCGAGCAGTACTTC,TRBV5-6,TRBJ2-7,TRBD1,.
CASSEAFGGVGAGEQFF,TGTGCCAGCAGTGAAGCGTTCGGCGGAGTGGGGGCGGGTGAGCAGTTCTTC,TRBV6-1,TRBJ2-1,.,.
CASSPMESYNEQFF,TGTGCCAGCAGCCCTATGGAGTCCTACAATGAGCAGTTCTTC,TRBV7-9,TRBJ2-1,.,many
CATSERTGVHNEQFF,TGTGCCACCAGTGAACGGACAGGGGTCCACAATGAGCAGTTCTTC,TRBV24-1,TRBJ2-1,TRBD1,.
CASSLSRGEKLFF,TGTGCTAGCAGCTTGAGCAGGGGTGAAAAACTGTTTTTT,TRBV7-7,TRBJ1-4,.,.
CASSLTAYTQYF,TGTGCCAGCAGTTTGACAGCTTATACGCAGTATTTT,TRBV28,TRBJ2-3,.,.
CASSLGRGRETQYF,TGTGCCAGCAGCTTAGGCAGGGGAAGAGAGACCCAGTACTTC,TRBV7-8,TRBJ2-5,.,.
CASSGVNSNQPQHF,TGTGCCAGTAGCGGGGTCAATAGCAATCAGCCCCAGCATTTT,TRBV19,TRBJ1-5,.,.
CASSIVLAGGRSYNEQFF,TGTGCCAGTAGTATAGTACTAGCGGGAGGTCGTTCCTACAATGAGCAGTTCTTC,TRBV19,TRBJ2-1,TRBD2,.
CASSSGIQETQYF,TGTGCCAGTAGTTCTGGCATCCAAGAGACCCAGTACTTC,TRBV19,TRBJ2-5,.,.
CAWSYPSSGYNEQFF,TGTGCCTGGAGTTATCCTTCGTCGGGTTACAATGAGCAGTTCTTC,TRBV30,TRBJ2-1,.,.
CAISESPGQGAGYNEQFF,TGTGCCATCAGTGAGTCCCCGGGACAGGGGGCGGGGTACAATGAGCAGTTCTTC,TRBV10-3,TRBJ2-1,TRBD1,once
CASSPTRVEAYEQYF,TGTGCCAGCTCACCCACAAGGGTGGAGGCCTACGAGCAGTACTTC,TRBV18,TRBJ2-7,.,.
CASSLRKNTEAFF,TGTGCCAGCAGCTTGAGGAAAAACACTGAAGCTTTCTTT,TRBV7-6,TRBJ1-1,.,once
CASSLQPSGELFF,TGTGCCAGCAGCCTACAGCCAAGTGGGGAGCTGTTTTTT,TRBV3-1/TRBV3-2,TRBJ2-2,.,few
CASSLQTTGGF,TGTGCCAGCAGTTTACAGACGACGGGGGGCTTC,TRBV27,TRBJ2-7,TRBD2,.
CASSWGTSGYDNEQFF,TGTGCCAGCAGCTGGGGGACTAGTGGGTATGACAATGAGCAGTTCTTC,TRBV7-9,TRBJ2-1,TRBD2,.
CASKLGPLGDEQYF,TGTGCCAGCAAACTCGGACCCCTCGGGGACGAGCAGTACTTC,TRBV11-3,TRBJ2-7,.,once
CATSEDSNNQPQHF,TGTGCCACCAGCGAGGACTCGAACAATCAGCCCCAGCATTTT,TRBV15,TRBJ1-5,.,.
CATRTFIGNEQFF,TGTGCCACTAGAACTTTTATCGGCAATGAGCAGTTCTTC,TRBV19,TRBJ2-1,.,.
CASSIPGKWAGELFF,TGTGCCAGCTCGATCCCGGGAAAGTGGGCCGGGGAGCTGTTTTTT,TRBV18,TRBJ2-2,.,.
CASSPWDRVGTDTQYF,TGCGCCAGCAGCCCCTGGGACAGGGTAGGAACAGATACGCAGTATTTT,TRBV4-1,TRBJ2-3,TRBD1,.
CASSYSSGRSYEQYF,TGTGCCAGCAGTTACTCGAGTGGGAGGTCCTACGAGCAGTACTTC,TRBV6-5,TRBJ2-7,.,many
CASSLGTPRGQYF,TGTGCCAGCAGCTTAGGAACTCCAAGAGGGCAGTACTTC,TRBV11-1,TRBJ2-7,.,few
CASSLGERGLYTGELFF,TGTGCCAGCAGCTTAGGAGAGCGGGGGCTTTACACCGGGGAGCTGTTTTTT,TRBV7-2,TRBJ2-2,TRBD2,.
CASRRSTDTQYF,TGTGCCAGCAGGAGGAGCACAGATACGCAGTATTTT,TRBV11-2,TRBJ2-3,.,.
CASSQDRTGYGYTF,TGTGCCAGCAGCCAAGACAGGACAGGCTATGGCTACACCTTC,TRBV3-1/TRBV3-2,TRBJ1-2,TRBD1,once
CASSGGTGGTGELFF,TGTGCCAGCAGTGGCGGGACAGGGGGAACCGGGGAGCTGTTTTTT,TRBV7-6,TRBJ2-2,TRBD1,once